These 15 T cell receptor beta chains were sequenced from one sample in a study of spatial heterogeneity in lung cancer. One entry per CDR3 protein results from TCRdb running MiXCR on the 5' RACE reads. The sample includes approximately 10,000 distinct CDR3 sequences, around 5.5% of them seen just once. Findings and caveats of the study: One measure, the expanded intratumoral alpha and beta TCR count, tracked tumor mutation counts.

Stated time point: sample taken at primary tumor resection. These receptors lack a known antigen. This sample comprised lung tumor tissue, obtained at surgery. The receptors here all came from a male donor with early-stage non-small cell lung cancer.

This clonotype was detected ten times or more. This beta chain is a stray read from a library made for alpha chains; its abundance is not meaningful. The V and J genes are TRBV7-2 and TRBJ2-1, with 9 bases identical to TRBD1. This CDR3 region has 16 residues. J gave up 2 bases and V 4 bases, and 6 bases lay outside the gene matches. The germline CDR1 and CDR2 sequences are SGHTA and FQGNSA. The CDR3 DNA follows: TGTGCCAGCAGCTCCCGGACAGGGGAAACCTACAATGAGCAGTTCTTC. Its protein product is CASSSRTGETYNEQFF. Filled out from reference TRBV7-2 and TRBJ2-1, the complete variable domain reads GAGVSQSPSNKVTEKGKDVELRCDPISGHTALYWYRQSLGQGLEFLIYFQGNSAPDKSGLPSDRFSAERTGGSVSTLTIQRTQQEDSAVYLCASSSRTGETYNEQFFGPGTRLTVL.

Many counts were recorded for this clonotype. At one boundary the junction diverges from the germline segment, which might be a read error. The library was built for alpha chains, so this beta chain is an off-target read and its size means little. The CDR3: CASSFDRVEEFF. CDR3 bases: TGTGCCAGCAGCTTCGACAGGGTTGAGGAGTTCTTC. This chain links TRBV5-4 with TRBJ2-1, with TRBD1 matching 7 bases. Germline-derived CDR1 and CDR2 are SGHNT and YYREEE (reference sequence). The CDR3 spans 12 residues.

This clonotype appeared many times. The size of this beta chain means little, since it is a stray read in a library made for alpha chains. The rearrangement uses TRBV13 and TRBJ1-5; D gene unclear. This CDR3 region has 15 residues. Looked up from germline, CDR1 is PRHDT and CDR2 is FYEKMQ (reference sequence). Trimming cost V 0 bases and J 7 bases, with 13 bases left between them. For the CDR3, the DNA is TGTGCCAGCAGCTTAGGCCCTCAGAGGGCCCAGCCCCAGCATTTT. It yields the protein CASSLGPQRAQPQHF. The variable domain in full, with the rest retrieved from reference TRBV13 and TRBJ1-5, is AAGVIQSPRHLIKEKRETATLKCYPIPRHDTVYWYQQGPGQDPQFLISFYEKMQSDKGSIPDRFSAQQFSDYHSELNMSSLELGDSALYFCASSLGPQRAQPQHFGDGTRLSIL.

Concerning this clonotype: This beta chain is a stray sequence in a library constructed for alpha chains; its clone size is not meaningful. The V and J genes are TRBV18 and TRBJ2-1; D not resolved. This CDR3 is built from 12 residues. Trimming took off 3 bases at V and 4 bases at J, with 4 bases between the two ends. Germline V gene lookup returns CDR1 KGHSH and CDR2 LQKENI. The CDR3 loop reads CASSPDYNEQFF. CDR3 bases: TGTGCCAGCTCACCCGATTACAATGAGCAGTTCTTC.

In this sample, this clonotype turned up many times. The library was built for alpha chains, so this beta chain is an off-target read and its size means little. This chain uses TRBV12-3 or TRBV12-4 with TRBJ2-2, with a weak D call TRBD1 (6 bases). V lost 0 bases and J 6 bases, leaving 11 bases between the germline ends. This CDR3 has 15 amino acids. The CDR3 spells CASSLADRLAGELFF. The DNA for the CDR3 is TGTGCCAGCAGTTTAGCAGACAGGTTGGCCGGGGAGCTGTTTTTT.

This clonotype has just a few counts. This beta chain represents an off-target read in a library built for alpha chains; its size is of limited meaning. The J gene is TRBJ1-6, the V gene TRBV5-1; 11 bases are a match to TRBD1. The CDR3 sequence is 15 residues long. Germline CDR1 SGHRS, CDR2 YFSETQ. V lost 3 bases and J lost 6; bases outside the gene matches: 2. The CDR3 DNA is TGCGCCAGCAGCTCCGGGACAGGGGGTAATTCACCCCTCCACTTT. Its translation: CASSSGTGGNSPLHF.

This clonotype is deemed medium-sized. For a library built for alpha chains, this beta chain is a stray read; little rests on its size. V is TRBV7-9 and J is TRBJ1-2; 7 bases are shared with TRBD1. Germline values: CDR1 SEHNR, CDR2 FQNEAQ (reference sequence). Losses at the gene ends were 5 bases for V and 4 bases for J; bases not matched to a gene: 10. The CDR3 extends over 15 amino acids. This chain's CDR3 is CASSAAGTAFYGYTF. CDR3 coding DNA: TGTGCCAGCAGCGCAGCCGGGACAGCCTTCTATGGCTACACCTTC.

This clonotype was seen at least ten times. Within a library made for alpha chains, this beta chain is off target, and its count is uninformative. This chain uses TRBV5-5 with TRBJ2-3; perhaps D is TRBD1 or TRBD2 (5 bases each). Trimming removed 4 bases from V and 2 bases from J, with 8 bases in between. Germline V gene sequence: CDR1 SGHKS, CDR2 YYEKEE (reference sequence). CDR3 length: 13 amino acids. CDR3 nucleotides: TGTGCCAGCAGCGAGGGGTCCACAGATACGCAGTATTTT. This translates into CASSEGSTDTQYF.

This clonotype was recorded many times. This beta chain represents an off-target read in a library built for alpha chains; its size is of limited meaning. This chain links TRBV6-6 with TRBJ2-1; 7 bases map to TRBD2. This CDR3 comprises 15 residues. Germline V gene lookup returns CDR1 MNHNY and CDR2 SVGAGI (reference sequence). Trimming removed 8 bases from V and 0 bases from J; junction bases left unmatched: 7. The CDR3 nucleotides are TGTGCCAGCTCGCAGGGAGGGAGCTCCTACAATGAGCAGTTCTTC. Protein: CASSQGGSSYNEQFF.

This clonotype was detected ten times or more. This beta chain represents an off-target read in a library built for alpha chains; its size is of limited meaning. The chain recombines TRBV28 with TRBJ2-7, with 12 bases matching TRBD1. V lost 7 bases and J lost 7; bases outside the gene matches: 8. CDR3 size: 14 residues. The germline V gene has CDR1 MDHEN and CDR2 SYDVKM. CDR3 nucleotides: TGTGCCAGCAAAGGGGGACAGGGGGCGCGAGAGCAGTACTTC. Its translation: CASKGGQGAREQYF.

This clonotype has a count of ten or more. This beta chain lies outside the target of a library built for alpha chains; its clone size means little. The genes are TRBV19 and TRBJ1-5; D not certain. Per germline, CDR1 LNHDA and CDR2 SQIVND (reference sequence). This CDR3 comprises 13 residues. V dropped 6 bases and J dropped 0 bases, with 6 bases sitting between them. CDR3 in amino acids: CASSSLSNQPQHF. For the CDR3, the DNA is TGTGCCAGTAGCTCACTTAGCAATCAGCCCCAGCATTTT.

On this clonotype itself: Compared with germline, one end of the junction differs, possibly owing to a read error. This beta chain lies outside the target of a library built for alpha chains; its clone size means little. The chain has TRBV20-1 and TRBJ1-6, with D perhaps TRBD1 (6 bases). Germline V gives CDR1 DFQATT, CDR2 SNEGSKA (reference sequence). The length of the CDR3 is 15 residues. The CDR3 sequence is CSARKDSSCNSPLHF. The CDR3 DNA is TGCAGTGCTAGAAAGGACAGCTCCTGTAATTCACCCCTCCACTTT.

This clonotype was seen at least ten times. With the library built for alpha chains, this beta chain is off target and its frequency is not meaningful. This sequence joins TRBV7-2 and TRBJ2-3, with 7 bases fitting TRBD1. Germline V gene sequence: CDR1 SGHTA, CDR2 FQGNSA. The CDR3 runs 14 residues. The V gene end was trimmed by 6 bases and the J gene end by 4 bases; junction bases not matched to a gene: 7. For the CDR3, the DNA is TGTGCCAGCAGAAGGGACAGAGGGGCAGATACGCAGTATTTT. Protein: CASRRDRGADTQYF.

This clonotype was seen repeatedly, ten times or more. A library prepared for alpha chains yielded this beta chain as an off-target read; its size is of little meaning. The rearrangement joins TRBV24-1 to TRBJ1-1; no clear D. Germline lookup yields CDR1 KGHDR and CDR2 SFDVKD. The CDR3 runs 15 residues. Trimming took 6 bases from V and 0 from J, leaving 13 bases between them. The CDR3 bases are TGTGCCACCAGTTTGGCCGGAGCTATGAACACTGAAGCTTTCTTT. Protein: CATSLAGAMNTEAFF.

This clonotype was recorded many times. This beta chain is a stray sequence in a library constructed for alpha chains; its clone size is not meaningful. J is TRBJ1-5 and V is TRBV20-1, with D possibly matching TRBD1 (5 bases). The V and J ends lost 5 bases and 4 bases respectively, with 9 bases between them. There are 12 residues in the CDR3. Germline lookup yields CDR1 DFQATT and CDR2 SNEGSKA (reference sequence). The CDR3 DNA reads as TGCAGTGCTGCCAGGGTGAATCAGCCCCAGCATTTT. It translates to CSAARVNQPQHF.